The 25 T cell receptor beta chains below all came from one sample that was sequenced in a study of blood T cell repertoires in COVID-19 (dated by TCRdb to 2020 to 2022). Receptor amplification or capture employed the immunoSEQ multiplex PCR assay. TCRdb mirrors the immuneACCESS table, restricted to in-frame sequences. Some clones are absent from its copies; in checked studies, under half trace to an unresolved V gene, and the reason for the others is unknown. Here the sample has about 190,000 clones; roughly 89% occur a single time. Approximately 7% of the sample is held by the ten biggest clonotypes. Sequenced material: peripheral blood. Every receptor here comes from a man aged 35-49 years with acute or convalescent COVID-19.

The chain links TRBV30 to TRBJ2-7; 10 positions agree with TRBD2. From germline, CDR1 is GTSNPN and CDR2 SVGIG (reference sequence). After removal of 6 bases from V and 3 bases from J, the junction contained 8 bases not matched to a gene. The CDR3 consists of 14 residues. DNA of the CDR3: TGTGCCTGCATTAGCGGGGGGCCGTTCTACGAGCAGTACTTC. Amino acid sequence: CACISGGPFYEQYF.

The chain joins TRBV3-1 (or the pseudogene TRBV3-2) to TRBJ2-5, with 8 nucleotides matching TRBD2. Germline-derived CDR1 and CDR2 are LGHDT and YNNKEL (reference sequence). V shed 2 bases and J 5 bases; nucleotides not matched to a gene: 4. The CDR3 sequence is 14 residues long. DNA for the CDR3: TGTGCCAGCAGCCAAACGGGGGGGCGGGAGACCCAGTACTTC. Translated: CASSQTGGRETQYF.

V is TRBV7-2 and J is TRBJ2-7, with 7 bases that match TRBD1. Germline trimming cut 5 bases from V and 0 bases from J; bases unmatched to any gene: 1. The germline V gene has CDR1 SGHTA and CDR2 FQGNSA. The CDR3 is 13 amino acids. The CDR3 protein is CASSGQVSYEQYF. In DNA form, the CDR3 reads TGTGCCAGCAGCGGACAGGTCTCCTACGAGCAGTACTTC.

This chain links TRBV7-7 with TRBJ2-7; weak D call: TRBD2 (6 bases). Between the trimmed V and J ends, which lost 5 bases and 1 base, there was a span of 12 bases. The CDR3 runs to 14 residues. CDR1 and CDR2 (germline): SSHAT, FNYEAQ (reference sequence). The CDR3 DNA reads as TGTGCCAGCAGCCCAGGGACTGAATCCTACGAGCAGTACTTC. Protein product: CASSPGTESYEQYF. Using reference TRBV7-7 and TRBJ2-7 for the parts outside the CDR3, the full variable domain is GAGVSQSPRYKVTKRGQDVTLRCDPISSHATLYWYQQALGQGPEFLTYFNYEAQPDKSGLPSDRFSAERPEGSISTLTIQRTEQRDSAMYRCASSPGTESYEQYFGPGTRLTVT.

The V gene is TRBV28, the J gene TRBJ2-1, with a tentative D call TRBD1 (6 bases). CDR1 MDHEN and CDR2 SYDVKM come from the germline V gene. V was trimmed by 6 bases and J by 0 bases, leaving 12 bases between them. CDR3 length equals 15 residues. In DNA form, the CDR3 reads TGTGCCAGCAGGAAGGGGGTATCCTCCTACAATGAGCAGTTCTTC. Translation: CASRKGVSSYNEQFF.

This clone was observed a few times. The chain links TRBV4-3 to TRBJ1-1; D gene unclear. The V gene lost 0 bases and the J gene lost 7 bases, with 12 bases spanning the gap. Germline-derived CDR1 and CDR2 are LGHNA and YSLEER. The CDR3 consists of 14 residues. The CDR3 here is CASSQDYWGGEAFF. For the CDR3, the DNA is TGCGCCAGCAGCCAAGATTATTGGGGAGGTGAAGCTTTCTTT.

The V and J genes are TRBV3-1 (or the pseudogene TRBV3-2) and TRBJ2-3; D is perhaps TRBD2 (5 bases). Germline CDR1 is LGHDT and CDR2 is YNNKEL (reference sequence). The CDR3 is 15 residues long. Trimming took off 4 bases at V and 0 bases at J, with 11 bases between the two ends. CDR3 nucleotides: TGTGCCAGCAGCCTCGGACTCCTCAGCACAGATACGCAGTATTTT. Encoded protein: CASSLGLLSTDTQYF.

CDR3 nucleotides: TGTGCCAGCAGCGCAACCGGGACAGGGGATCTAAACTATGGCTACACCTTC. This gives the protein CASSATGTGDLNYGYTF. V and J are TRBV9 and TRBJ1-2; TRBD1 matches at 10 bases. The CDR3 is 17 residues long. The V segment lost 3 bases and the J segment 2 bases; nucleotides outside the gene matches: 10. Germline V gene sequence: CDR1 SGDLS, CDR2 YYNGEE.

The chain links TRBV15 to TRBJ2-1, with 9 bases aligning to TRBD1. J lost 6 bases, V lost 1 base, and 7 bases had no gene match. This CDR3 has 16 amino acids. Germline V gene sequence: CDR1 LNHNV, CDR2 YYDKDF (reference sequence). In nucleotides, the CDR3 is TGTGCCACCAGCAGAGGAGGGGACAGGGTACCCAATGAGCAGTTCTTC. This codes for CATSRGGDRVPNEQFF.

The chain recombines TRBV6-5 with TRBJ2-1; TRBD2 is a possible D gene (5 bases). V lost 5 bases and J 8 bases, leaving 19 bases between the germline ends. Germline CDR1 reads MNHEY; CDR2 reads SVGAGI. The CDR3 is 15 residues long. CDR3 DNA sequence: TGTGCCAGCAGTATGGAGGCTAGCCGGCAACATGAGCAGTTCTTC. Amino acid sequence: CASSMEASRQHEQFF.

The table lists this clone with a count of one. This chain joins TRBV5-5 and TRBJ1-2; 10 nucleotides line up with TRBD1. J lost 3 bases, V lost 5 bases, and 4 bases had no gene match. The CDR3 runs 14 residues. CDR1 and CDR2 from the germline V gene are SGHKS and YYEKEE (reference sequence). In nucleotides, the CDR3 is TGTGCCAGCAGTGGGGGGACAGGGGACTATGGCTACACCTTC. As protein: CASSGGTGDYGYTF.

The genes are TRBV11-2 and TRBJ2-7, with a tentative D call TRBD2 (5 bases). V was trimmed by 1 base and J by 4 bases, leaving 5 bases between them. This CDR3 is 12 amino acids long. Looked up from germline, CDR1 is SGHAT and CDR2 is FQNNGV. CDR3 DNA sequence: TGTGCCAGCAGCTTAGGGACTTACGAGCAGTACTTC. Translated, it gives CASSLGTYEQYF.

This clone has only a few counts. The chain combines TRBV6-5 with TRBJ1-1, with a possible D match to TRBD1 (5 bases). V lost 0 bases to trimming and J lost 5 bases, with 10 bases between them. The CDR3 runs 14 residues. Per the germline V gene, CDR1 is MNHEY and CDR2 is SVGAGI. CDR3 sequence (DNA): TGTGCCAGCAGTTACTCGTTGGGGGGAACTGAAGCTTTCTTT. Amino acids: CASSYSLGGTEAFF.

This chain uses TRBV5-1 with TRBJ2-1; 8 nucleotides match TRBD2. From germline, CDR1 is SGHRS and CDR2 YFSETQ. The CDR3 sequence is 14 residues long. V was clipped by 3 bases and J by 7 bases; unmatched bases: 6. CDR3: CASSSTGGPNEQFF. CDR3 bases: TGCGCCAGCAGCTCCACGGGGGGGCCGAATGAGCAGTTCTTC.

J is TRBJ1-5 and V is TRBV19, with D perhaps TRBD1 (5 bases). The CDR3 consists of 16 residues. V shed 2 bases and J shed 0 bases, with 11 bases lying between them. Germline V gene sequence: CDR1 LNHDA, CDR2 SQIVND (reference sequence). CDR3 sequence: CASSIKGQRSNQPQHF. CDR3 bases: TGTGCCAGTAGTATAAAAGGACAACGTAGCAATCAGCCCCAGCATTTT.

This chain links TRBV28 with TRBJ2-2, with 8 nucleotides matching TRBD1. Germline V gene lookup returns CDR1 MDHEN and CDR2 SYDVKM. V shed 6 bases, J shed 6 bases, and the junction held 9 bases outside the gene matches. CDR3 length: 15 amino acids. In DNA, the CDR3 is TGTGCCAGCAGCCACCTCAGGACAGGGCCCGGGGAGCTGTTTTTT. It translates to CASSHLRTGPGELFF.

The V and J genes are TRBV2 and TRBJ1-1; TRBD1 matches 7 bases. The CDR3 has 14 residues. CDR1 and CDR2 (germline): SNHLY, FYNNEI. V was clipped by 5 bases and J by 2 bases; unmatched bases: 5. The CDR3 sequence is CASSFRTGNTEAFF. CDR3 sequence (DNA): TGTGCCAGCAGTTTCCGGACAGGAAACACTGAAGCTTTCTTT.

The chain carries TRBV5-5 and TRBJ2-3; D call uncertain. Per germline, CDR1 SGHKS and CDR2 YYEKEE (reference sequence). The V end was cut by 6 bases, the J end by 2 bases, with 4 bases between. The CDR3 extends over 11 amino acids. The CDR3: CASTHTDTQYF. CDR3 bases: TGTGCCAGCACCCACACAGATACGCAGTATTTT. The full variable domain, completed using reference TRBV5-5 and TRBJ2-3, is DAGVTQSPTHLIKTRGQQVTLRCSPISGHKSVSWYQQVLGQGPQFIFQYYEKEERGRGNFPDRFSARQFPNYSSELNVNALLLGDSALYLCASTHTDTQYFGPGTRLTVL.

The chain recombines TRBV19 with TRBJ1-5; D is unresolved. Germline lookup yields CDR1 LNHDA and CDR2 SQIVND (reference sequence). The germline V and J ends were trimmed by 3 bases and 4 bases, with 10 bases remaining between them. The CDR3 loop spans 14 amino acids. CDR3 DNA sequence: TGTGCCAGTAGTATTCTAGCCGGGAATCAGCCCCAGCATTTT. Amino acids: CASSILAGNQPQHF.

The chain uses TRBV6-2 or TRBV6-3 and TRBJ2-2; D call uncertain. The CDR3 is 15 residues long. V was pared by 5 bases and J by 4 bases, with 14 bases between. The germline gives CDR1 MNHEY, CDR2 SVGEGT. The CDR3 loop is CASSGTSPGTGELFF. CDR3 coding DNA: TGTGCCAGCAGTGGAACCTCACCGGGCACCGGGGAGCTGTTTTTT.

The chain uses TRBV12-5 and TRBJ1-1; D uncertain. Germline-derived CDR1 and CDR2 are LGHNT and FRNRAP. V was trimmed by 1 base and J by 9 bases, leaving 9 bases between them. There are 12 residues in the CDR3. CDR3 residues: CASGLDGIKAFF. The DNA for the CDR3 is TGTGCTAGTGGTTTGGACGGGATCAAAGCTTTCTTT.

The gene calls are TRBV30 and TRBJ2-4; TRBD1 aligns across 7 bases. This CDR3 spans 14 amino acids. CDR1 and CDR2 (germline): GTSNPN, SVGIG (reference sequence). The V and J ends lost 1 base and 10 bases, in that order; junction bases with no gene match: 10. Here the CDR3 reads CAWSAAGTDAIQYF. Written as DNA, the CDR3 is TGTGCCTGGAGTGCCGCCGGGACAGATGCTATTCAGTACTTC.

The chain uses TRBV19 and TRBJ1-1; 7 nucleotides line up with TRBD1. V was clipped by 6 bases and J by 1 base; unmatched bases: 5. CDR1 is LNHDA and CDR2 is SQIVND in the germline V gene (reference sequence). CDR3 length equals 14 residues. The CDR3 spells CASSRGGANTEAFF. The CDR3, as DNA: TGTGCCAGTAGCCGAGGGGGCGCGAACACTGAAGCTTTCTTT. The complete variable domain, with remaining parts taken from reference TRBV19 and TRBJ1-1, reads DGGITQSPKYLFRKEGQNVTLSCEQNLNHDAMYWYRQDPGQGLRLIYYSQIVNDFQKGDIAEGYSVSREKKESFPLTVTSAQKNPTAFYLCASSRGGANTEAFFGQGTRLTVV.

This chain connects TRBV7-2 to TRBJ1-2; 8 bases agree with TRBD1. This CDR3 is 15 amino acids long. With V trimmed by 1 base and J by 0 bases, 1 base remained unmatched. Germline values: CDR1 SGHTA, CDR2 FQGNSA. The CDR3 sequence is CASSLGQGTNYGYTF. CDR3 nucleotides: TGTGCCAGCAGCTTAGGACAGGGGACTAACTATGGCTACACCTTC.

The J gene is TRBJ1-5, the V gene TRBV18; possibly TRBD1 for D (6 bases). Trimming stripped 4 bases from V and 5 bases from J, with 12 bases between. Germline CDR1 reads KGHSH; CDR2 reads LQKENI. This CDR3 contains 14 residues. The CDR3 loop reads CASSLRGLDQPQHF. The CDR3 DNA reads as TGTGCCAGCTCACTCAGGGGTCTCGATCAGCCCCAGCATTTT. Based on the CDR3 plus reference TRBV18 and TRBJ1-5, the full variable domain is NAGVMQNPRHLVRRRGQEARLRCSPMKGHSHVYWYRQLPEEGLKFMVYLQKENIIDESGMPKERFSAEFPKEGPSILRIQQVVRGDSAAYFCASSLRGLDQPQHFGDGTRLSIL.